This T cell receptor (beta chain) emerged from a study of CD8+ T cells in alopecia areata. At the level of the study: Severity among treated patients was scored by the percentage of scalp area affected.

Sequencing templates came from extracted RNA that was reverse transcribed into cDNA. Profiling relied on immunoSEQ multiplex PCR, and the TCRdb table lists in-frame clones only, not all of them. The table lists some 150,000 clones, 70% to 90% of them singletons. Study-wide results and limits: On tofacitinib, scalp clonality and expanded CD8+ clones among top 100 fell significantly.

The CDR3 has 15 amino acids. Germline assignment: CDR1 MNHEY and CDR2 SMNVEV (reference sequence). V shed 6 bases and J shed 2 bases, with 14 bases lying between them. Treatment defined: oral pan-JAK inhibitor, 5-10 mg twice daily. On this clone itself: Antigen specificity is unknown.

The sequences come from CD8+ T cells sorted from blood, collected at week 4, from a patient treated with tofacitinib. The chain links TRBV27 to TRBJ1-5, with D tentatively TRBD1 (5 bases). This clonotype was sampled from a human donor with alopecia areata. Here the CDR3 DNA reads TGTGCCAGCAGACCCAGGGAAGGTGGCAATCAGCCCCAGCATTTT. This gives the protein CASRPREGGNQPQHF.